Detailed here is one T cell receptor beta chain. Its antigen is currently unknown. These data originate in a study of shared clonotypes between healthy human individuals. Germline CDR1 and CDR2: MDHEN and SYDVKM. The CDR3 is 14 amino acids. The junction had 12 bases not matched to a gene; V was cut back by 4 bases and J by 12 bases. Only in-frame clones appear in the TCRdb table, and some are missing; sequencing was by immunoSEQ multiplex PCR. The profile shows approximately 2.4 million clones, approximately 96% of them singletons. Notes on the study in general: The sharing of 4.5% to 5% of naive CD4 clonotypes was seen across several donors. Large depth notwithstanding, sorted-subset sequencing proved incomplete by rarefaction. In this cohort, only blood was sampled, and tissue repertoires likely differ.

The sample consisted of naive CD4+ T cells sorted from blood. This sample's subset: CD45RA+ positively selected. This clonotype was obtained from a man between 18 and 35 years old in good health. The rearrangement links TRBV28 to TRBJ2-7, with 10 nucleotides matching TRBD1. In DNA, the CDR3 is TGTGCCAGCAGTTCAGGGTCCCGGGACAGGGGACGGTACTTC. It is translated as CASSSGSRDRGRYF.